The rows below give T cell receptor beta chains drawn from one sample of a study of blood T cell dynamics during melanoma immunotherapy. Some clones are missing from TCRdb's copy, which holds only in-frame ones; the method was immunoSEQ multiplex PCR. The sample lists 6,000 or so clones, around 90% seen once, with about 5% in the top ten. Sequencing used blood, obtained from a patient treated with checkpoint blockade. The receptors come from a human donor with melanoma. CDR3s include the opening cysteine and the closing phenylalanine or tryptophan. The order of the fields is V gene, D gene, J gene, clone size, CDR3 protein, CDR3 DNA. A D gene is named only where the DNA matches it firmly. A row's size may be missing; if present it is once, few, many or a size class.

TRBV19	NA	TRBJ1-6	few	CASSATTNSPLHF	TGTGCCAGTAGTGCGACGACAAATTCACCCCTCCACTTT
TRBV18	NA	TRBJ1-1	NA	CASSYTSVEDTEAFF	TGTGCCAGCTCATACACGAGCGTGGAGGACACTGAAGCTTTCTTT
TRBV6-1	TRBD1	TRBJ2-5	NA	CASSLDRVQETQYF	TGTGCCAGCAGCCTAGACAGGGTACAAGAGACCCAGTACTTC
TRBV4-2	NA	TRBJ1-4	NA	CASSQDWVGKLFF	TGTGCCAGCAGCCAAGATTGGGTGGGTAAACTGTTTTTT
TRBV7-6	NA	TRBJ2-3	NA	CASSPGEVTDTQYF	TGTGCCAGCAGCCCGGGTGAGGTCACAGATACGCAGTATTTT
TRBV5-8	NA	TRBJ2-3	NA	CASSFTQYF	TGTGCCAGCAGCTTTACGCAGTATTTT
TRBV27	TRBD2	TRBJ2-1	NA	CASRPAGGPHNEQFF	TGTGCCAGCAGACCAGCGGGGGGGCCACACAATGAGCAGTTCTTC
TRBV28	TRBD1	TRBJ1-2	NA	CASSRDRGPLNTF	TGTGCCAGCAGTCGGGACAGGGGACCCCTTAACACCTTC
TRBV9	TRBD2	TRBJ2-3	NA	CASSVAGLAETDTQYF	TGTGCCAGCAGCGTAGCGGGACTAGCGGAGACAGATACGCAGTATTTT
TRBV2	NA	TRBJ2-7	NA	CASRGAYEQYF	TGTGCCAGCAGAGGGGCCTACGAGCAGTACTTC
TRBV15	NA	TRBJ2-3	NA	CATSRDVPGRGTDTQYF	TGTGCCACCAGCAGAGATGTACCGGGGCGGGGCACAGATACGCAGTATTTT
TRBV18	TRBD2	TRBJ2-5	NA	CASSPGGSGGLQETQYF	TGTGCCAGCTCACCAGGGGGTAGCGGGGGACTCCAAGAGACCCAGTACTTC
TRBV15	NA	TRBJ2-2	NA	CATSRDLGGGELFF	TGTGCCACCAGCAGAGATCTGGGAGGCGGGGAGCTGTTTTTT
TRBV30	TRBD1	TRBJ1-2	NA	CAWSADRGNGYTF	TGTGCCTGGAGTGCTGACAGGGGAAATGGCTACACCTTC
TRBV9	NA	TRBJ2-3	NA	CASSVGTLTTDTQYF	TGTGCCAGCAGCGTAGGTACTCTCACCACAGATACGCAGTATTTT
TRBV10-2	TRBD1	TRBJ2-7	NA	CASRGPTGVMRPYEQYF	TGCGCCAGCAGGGGCCCCACAGGGGTAATGAGGCCGTACGAGCAGTACTTC
TRBV18	TRBD2	TRBJ2-5	NA	CASSPITSGGETQYF	TGTGCCAGCTCACCAATCACTAGCGGGGGAGAGACCCAGTACTTC
TRBV2	TRBD1	TRBJ2-1	NA	CASRDGQGWNEQFF	TGTGCCAGCAGGGATGGACAGGGGTGGAATGAGCAGTTCTTC
TRBV11-2	NA	TRBJ2-7	once	CASSLAGVYEQYF	TGTGCCAGCAGCTTAGCCGGGGTTTACGAGCAGTACTTC
TRBV7-8	TRBD1	TRBJ1-2	once	CASSPYSDRGRGYTF	TGTGCCAGCAGCCCGTATTCCGACAGGGGGCGTGGCTACACCTTC
TRBV4-1	NA	TRBJ1-5	NA	CASSQGTGNQPQHF	TGCGCCAGCAGCCAGGGGACTGGCAATCAGCCCCAGCATTTT
TRBV30	NA	TRBJ1-2	NA	CAWIPGHREYGYTF	TGTGCCTGGATTCCGGGACACCGAGAGTATGGCTACACCTTC
TRBV27	NA	TRBJ2-3	NA	CASSFDRRTDTQYF	TGTGCCAGCAGTTTTGACAGAAGAACAGATACGCAGTATTTT
TRBV4-1	NA	TRBJ1-1	once	CASSPGLLRGTTEAFF	TGCGCCAGCAGCCCAGGACTGTTGAGGGGAACCACTGAAGCTTTCTTT
TRBV4-1	NA	TRBJ2-7	NA	CASSQVSGHLSYEQYF	TGCGCCAGCAGCCAAGTCTCGGGACATCTCTCCTACGAGCAGTACTTC
TRBV5-4	NA	TRBJ2-7	NA	CASSRTGTQYEQYF	TGTGCCAGCAGCAGAACCGGGACTCAATACGAGCAGTACTTC
TRBV7-2	NA	TRBJ1-6	NA	CASSLGVNSPLHF	TGTGCCAGCAGCTTAGGCGTGAATTCACCCCTCCACTTT
TRBV10-3	TRBD1	TRBJ2-7	NA	CATGTGRYEQYF	TGTGCCACCGGGACAGGGAGATACGAGCAGTACTTC
TRBV4-1	TRBD2	TRBJ2-2	once	CASSQEAAGVNTGELFF	TGCGCCAGCAGCCAAGAGGCGGCGGGGGTGAACACCGGGGAGCTGTTTTTT
TRBV19	NA	TRBJ2-1	once	CASSTPDSESYNEQFF	TGTGCCAGTAGTACGCCTGACTCAGAGTCCTACAATGAGCAGTTCTTC
TRBV19	NA	TRBJ2-7	NA	CASSLRTAGGYEQYF	TGTGCCAGTAGTTTACGGACAGCCGGGGGCTACGAGCAGTACTTC
TRBV4-2	NA	TRBJ2-3	NA	CASSRERGTDTQYF	TGTGCCAGCAGCCGAGAGCGGGGCACAGATACGCAGTATTTT
TRBV7-3	TRBD1	TRBJ2-7	NA	CASSPTGEFYEQYF	TGTGCCAGCAGCCCGACAGGGGAGTTCTACGAGCAGTACTTC
TRBV11-2	NA	TRBJ2-7	NA	CASSSRTGIRGEQYF	TGTGCCAGCAGCTCACGGACCGGAATCCGCGGCGAGCAGTACTTC
TRBV9	NA	TRBJ2-3	NA	CASASISESTQYF	TGTGCCAGCGCTAGTATTAGTGAGAGTACGCAGTATTTT
TRBV6-5	TRBD1	TRBJ2-7	NA	CASSQDRVEQYF	TGTGCCAGCAGCCAGGACAGGGTCGAGCAGTACTTC
TRBV6-6	NA	TRBJ1-2	NA	CASRPEGGAGYTF	TGTGCCAGCAGGCCAGAAGGGGGTGCGGGCTACACCTTC
TRBV5-4	NA	TRBJ2-5	NA	CASSLVGTVKETQYF	TGTGCCAGCAGCTTGGTGGGGACGGTGAAAGAGACCCAGTACTTC
TRBV30	NA	TRBJ1-2	NA	CAWAPGRWGGYTF	TGTGCCTGGGCGCCGGGCCGCTGGGGTGGCTACACCTTC
TRBV12-5	TRBD2	TRBJ2-1	NA	CASGLSGGGPYNEQFF	TGTGCTAGTGGTTTGTCCGGCGGGGGACCCTACAATGAGCAGTTCTTC
TRBV12-5	NA	TRBJ2-1	NA	CASGGAIRNEQFF	TGTGCTAGTGGTGGGGCCATAAGAAATGAGCAGTTCTTC
TRBV5-1	NA	TRBJ2-1	NA	CASSITMLSYNEQFF	TGCGCCAGCAGCATAACTATGCTGTCCTACAATGAGCAGTTCTTC
TRBV28	NA	TRBJ1-5	NA	CASESSTAYSNQPQHF	TGTGCCAGCGAGTCGTCGACAGCCTATAGCAATCAGCCCCAGCATTTT
TRBV7-3	NA	TRBJ1-1	NA	CASSLTGTRGTEAFF	TGTGCCAGCAGCTTAACCGGGACGCGGGGCACTGAAGCTTTCTTT
TRBV5-6	NA	TRBJ2-7	few	CASSLISGEQYF	TGTGCCAGCAGCTTGATCTCCGGGGAGCAGTACTTC
TRBV19	NA	TRBJ1-5	NA	CASKWQGGSQPQHF	TGTGCCAGTAAATGGCAGGGCGGAAGTCAGCCCCAGCATTTT
TRBV5-3	TRBD1	TRBJ2-2	NA	CARSPGPPTGGAPTGELFF	TGTGCCAGAAGCCCGGGTCCCCCGACAGGGGGCGCCCCGACCGGGGAGCTGTTTTTT
TRBV5-1	NA	TRBJ2-1	NA	CASSSATPGHEQFF	TGCGCCAGCAGCTCTGCGACCCCTGGGCATGAGCAGTTCTTC
TRBV2	NA	TRBJ1-2	NA	CASSDRDPSFGYTF	TGTGCCAGCAGCGACCGGGACCCATCTTTTGGCTACACCTTC
TRBV11-2	TRBD2	TRBJ2-5	NA	CASSLGLRGTSRTETQYF	TGTGCCAGCAGCTTAGGGTTGAGGGGGACTAGTCGGACGGAGACCCAGTACTTC
TRBV19	TRBD1	TRBJ1-4	NA	CASSTRDRDAEKLFF	TGTGCCAGTAGTACCCGGGACAGGGATGCTGAAAAACTGTTTTTT
TRBV7-8	TRBD2	TRBJ2-7	NA	CASSRTSGVSYEQYF	TGTGCCAGCAGCCGGACTAGCGGGGTCTCCTACGAGCAGTACTTC
TRBV4-2	NA	TRBJ1-1	NA	CASSQTSGGGLGNTEAFF	TGTGCCAGCAGCCAGACTTCGGGGGGCGGGTTGGGGAACACTGAAGCTTTCTTT
TRBV2	TRBD2	TRBJ2-1	NA	CASKTVLAGYNEQFF	TGTGCCAGCAAAACGGTACTAGCGGGGTACAATGAGCAGTTCTTC